This TCR beta chain was documented in a study of blood T cell repertoires in COVID-19. Across the study: COVID-19 samples from acute and convalescent phases originated in the United States, Italy and Spain. Nucleic acid was either cDNA or gDNA, and it came from T cells, B-cell-depleted T cells, or PBMCs.

Profiled with immunoSEQ multiplex PCR; TCRdb holds only in-frame clones, not every one. The repertoire includes about 370,000 clones, around 89% of them detected once, and around 1% sits in the top ten. CDR1 is MNHEY and CDR2 is SVGAGI in the germline V gene. V lost 3 bases and J lost 3, with 12 bases in between. This CDR3 has 14 residues. Participants' reported clinical history set cohort assignment. Cohort 3 donors counted as recovered after two negative PCRs, clearance, or resolved symptoms. The clonotype originates from a man aged 18-30 years who had recovered from COVID-19. The chain recombines TRBV6-5 with TRBJ2-7; D is perhaps TRBD2 (5 bases). The source material was PBMCs or T cells enriched from blood (not recorded which). CDR3 DNA: TGTGCCAGCAGTTATTTTGAGGGCGGCTACGAGCAGTACTTC. Protein product: CASSYFEGGYEQYF.